The 19 T cell receptor beta chains listed next were all sequenced from one sample in a study of blood T cell repertoires in COVID-19. TCRdb keeps only in-frame clones here, not all; method: immunoSEQ multiplex PCR. The sample lists roughly 410,000 clones, about 90% occurring once. Sequenced sample: peripheral blood. These receptors were collected from a woman in her sixties or seventies with COVID-19, enrolled during active disease.

In nucleotides, the CDR3 is TGTGCCAGCAGCCCGAGGGGGTTGGGACAGGGGAAAGATACGCAGTATTTT. This gives the protein CASSPRGLGQGKDTQYF. The gene calls are TRBV9 and TRBJ2-3; the match to TRBD1 covers 10 bases. Germline CDR1 SGDLS, CDR2 YYNGEE. V gave up 4 bases and J gave up 5 bases; unmatched junction bases: 13. CDR3 size: 17 residues. The entire variable domain, with the rest obtained from reference TRBV9 and TRBJ2-3, is as follows: DSGVTQTPKHLITATGQRVTLRCSPRSGDLSVYWYQQSLDQGLQFLIQYYNGEERAKGNILERFSAQQFPDLHSELNLSSLELGDSALYFCASSPRGLGQGKDTQYFGPGTRLTVL.

This clone was found a few times. Other DNA variants within this sample encode the same CDR3. The rearrangement joins TRBV6-5 to TRBJ1-2, with D uncertain. The germline V gene encodes CDR1 MNHEY and CDR2 SVGAGI. V lost 6 bases and J lost 0, with 8 bases in between. The CDR3 spans 13 residues. Here the CDR3 DNA reads TGTGCCAGCAGGGGTACAGCTAACTATGGCTACACCTTC. Protein: CASRGTANYGYTF.

The table lists this clone with a count of one. The CDR3 DNA is TGTGCCAGCTCACCGACAGGGGCCTTGGATGGCTACACCTTC. It codes for CASSPTGALDGYTF. The chain is built from TRBV18 and TRBJ1-2; TRBD1 matches 8 bases. The V and J ends lost 3 bases and 6 bases, in that order; junction bases with no gene match: 6. Germline V gene sequence: CDR1 KGHSH, CDR2 LQKENI. This CDR3 has 14 amino acids.

The gene calls are TRBV3-1 (or the pseudogene TRBV3-2) and TRBJ1-3; a possible D gene is TRBD1 (5 bases). The CDR3 extends over 16 amino acids. CDR1 and CDR2 (germline): LGHDT, YNNKEL (reference sequence). The germline V and J ends were trimmed by 2 bases and 0 bases, with 11 bases remaining between them. The CDR3 DNA sequence: TGTGCCAGCAGCCAAAAACAGGCTCGCTCTGGAAACACCATATATTTT. This encodes CASSQKQARSGNTIYF.

In its sample, this clone was seen a few times. V usage is TRBV10-2 and J usage is TRBJ1-1; D perhaps matches TRBD1 (5 bases). The length of the CDR3 is 14 residues. Deletions cut 4 bases from V and 5 bases from J, with 14 bases between. Germline V gene data show CDR1 as WSHSY and CDR2 as SAAADI. The chain's CDR3 is CASSVGDSGTEAFF. The CDR3 region has the DNA TGCGCCAGCAGTGTCGGGGACTCGGGGACTGAAGCTTTCTTT.

The V call is TRBV10-3, the J call TRBJ2-1; 8 bases map to TRBD2. Germline-derived CDR1 and CDR2 are ENHRY and SYGVKD. The CDR3 is 14 residues long. With 8 bases clipped from V and 0 bases from J, the junction kept 3 bases outside the gene matches. The CDR3 region has the DNA TGTGCCATCGGGACTAGAGACTCCTACAATGAGCAGTTCTTC. Translating it yields CAIGTRDSYNEQFF.

J is TRBJ2-7 and V is TRBV7-2; TRBD1 matches at 7 bases. Germline V gene sequence: CDR1 SGHTA, CDR2 FQGNSA. The junction had 6 bases not matched to a gene; V was cut back by 5 bases and J by 5 bases. The length of the CDR3 is 13 residues. CDR3 protein: CASSAGQVHEQYF. CDR3 nucleotide sequence: TGTGCCAGCAGCGCTGGACAGGTCCACGAGCAGTACTTC. The full variable domain, rest sourced from reference TRBV7-2 and TRBJ2-7, is GAGVSQSPSNKVTEKGKDVELRCDPISGHTALYWYRQSLGQGLEFLIYFQGNSAPDKSGLPSDRFSAERTGGSVSTLTIQRTQQEDSAVYLCASSAGQVHEQYFGPGTRLTVT.

The rearrangement uses TRBV9 and TRBJ1-1; maybe TRBD1 (6 bases). Looked up from germline, CDR1 is SGDLS and CDR2 is YYNGEE. The germline V and J ends were trimmed by 3 bases and 1 base, with 13 bases remaining between them. This CDR3 region has 15 residues. CDR3: CASSGSQGRNTEAFF. CDR3 in DNA: TGTGCCAGCAGCGGCTCTCAGGGGCGGAACACTGAAGCTTTCTTT.

This chain joins TRBV6-5 and TRBJ1-2; the match to TRBD1 covers 7 bases. The germline gives CDR1 MNHEY, CDR2 SVGAGI. J was trimmed by 1 base and V by 4 bases; bases with no gene match: 9. This CDR3 is 16 amino acids long. The CDR3 sequence is CASSSHTRDSNYGYTF. The CDR3 DNA reads as TGTGCCAGCAGTTCTCATACTCGGGACAGTAACTATGGCTACACCTTC.

Of note for this clone: The junction departs from the called germline gene at one end, perhaps through a read error. The rearrangement uses TRBV2 and TRBJ1-2; tentatively, D is TRBD1 (6 bases). CDR1 SNHLY and CDR2 FYNNEI come from the germline V gene. The CDR3 contains 12 residues. CDR3 DNA: TGTGCCAGCAGTGAACCACGGACAGCACATATCTTC. As protein: CASSEPRTAHIF.

The rearrangement links TRBV5-1 to TRBJ1-1; a weak D match, TRBD1 (5 bases). The germline CDR1 and CDR2 sequences are SGHRS and YFSETQ. The CDR3 length is 14 residues. V was clipped by 1 base and J by 1 base, with 8 bases between them. As DNA, the CDR3 is TGCGCCAGCAGCTTGAGAAGGGGGAACACTGAAGCTTTCTTT. Amino acids: CASSLRRGNTEAFF. Together with reference TRBV5-1 and TRBJ1-1, the CDR3 gives the full variable domain: KAGVTQTPRYLIKTRGQQVTLSCSPISGHRSVSWYQQTPGQGLQFLFEYFSETQRNKGNFPGRFSGRQFSNSRSEMNVSTLELGDSALYLCASSLRRGNTEAFFGQGTRLTVV.

The chain has TRBV27 and TRBJ1-3; a weak D match, TRBD1 (5 bases). V gave up 7 bases and J gave up 8 bases, with 18 bases separating them. Germline V lookup: CDR1 MNHEY, CDR2 SMNVEV (reference sequence). This CDR3 is 14 amino acids long. CDR3 in amino acids: CASTLWEGVDTIYF. The CDR3 DNA reads TGTGCCAGCACTCTATGGGAAGGGGTGGACACCATATATTTT.

This sequence joins TRBV28 and TRBJ2-5; D may be TRBD2 (6 bases). V lost 3 bases to trimming and J lost 7 bases, with 18 bases between them. The CDR3 is 15 amino acids. CDR1 MDHEN and CDR2 SYDVKM come from the germline V gene. The DNA of the CDR3 is TGTGCCAGCAGTTTTGGACGCCGGAGGGGAACGACCCAGTACTTC. Protein: CASSFGRRRGTTQYF.

The V and J genes are TRBV19 and TRBJ1-5, with 9 bases matching TRBD1. This CDR3 region has 17 residues. Germline CDR1 LNHDA, CDR2 SQIVND (reference sequence). V trimming: 3 bases; J trimming: 1 base; junction bases outside the gene matches: 7. CDR3 sequence reads: CASSISTGGWSNQPQHF. The CDR3 DNA reads as TGTGCCAGTAGTATCTCGACAGGGGGTTGGAGCAATCAGCCCCAGCATTTT.

This rearrangement joins TRBV7-3 to TRBJ2-3, with 11 bases fitting TRBD2. The CDR3 is 16 residues long. V shed 2 bases and J 5 bases; nucleotides not matched to a gene: 6. CDR1 is SGHTA and CDR2 is FQGTGA in the germline V gene. The CDR3 reads CASSLLASGGKDTQYF. In nucleotides, the CDR3 is TGTGCCAGCAGCTTACTGGCTAGCGGGGGGAAAGATACGCAGTATTTT.

This clone was seen once. The V call is TRBV19, the J call TRBJ2-7; D may be TRBD1 (5 bases). CDR3 length equals 17 residues. Germline values: CDR1 LNHDA, CDR2 SQIVND (reference sequence). V gave up 2 bases and J gave up 6 bases, with 23 bases separating them. The CDR3 DNA reads as TGTGCCAGTAGTATAACAGGCGGCAGGCTCTACGCCGGCGAGCAGTACTTC. It codes for CASSITGGRLYAGEQYF.

A few counts support this clone. The chain uses TRBV7-2 and TRBJ2-5; 7 bases agree with TRBD1. This CDR3 has 15 residues. Losses at the gene ends were 2 bases for V and 4 bases for J; bases not matched to a gene: 7. Germline V lookup: CDR1 SGHTA, CDR2 FQGNSA. The CDR3 spells CASSLQQGYAETQYF. The CDR3 coding sequence is TGTGCCAGCAGCTTACAACAGGGGTATGCAGAGACCCAGTACTTC.

V gene TRBV7-2 combines with J gene TRBJ2-1; D unresolved. The CDR3 consists of 16 residues. The germline CDR1 and CDR2 sequences are SGHTA and FQGNSA. Trimming took off 1 base at V and 0 bases at J, with 10 bases between the two ends. CDR3 in amino acids: CASSLEAVSSYNEQFF. The DNA for the CDR3 is TGTGCCAGCAGCTTAGAGGCGGTAAGCTCCTACAATGAGCAGTTCTTC.

The chain joins TRBV5-1 to TRBJ2-7, with D tentatively TRBD1 (6 bases). This CDR3 contains 14 residues. V was shortened by 3 bases and J by 5 bases, with 15 bases between the two germline ends. CDR1 and CDR2 (germline): SGHRS, YFSETQ. The DNA for the CDR3 is TGCGCCAGCAGCTCACTAACAGGGTTCCACGAGCAGTACTTC. This codes for CASSSLTGFHEQYF.